This T cell receptor beta chain was identified in a study of blood T cell repertoires in COVID-19. Grouping used clinical history reported by participants in a survey and questionnaire. As handled by the study authors: Using reference gene primer amplification, nucleated cell counts were estimated. The method was immunoSEQ multiplex PCR; TCRdb's version includes in-frame clones alone and lacks a portion of them. From that table come the V and J calls and clone size; the DNA was used to work out D and trimming. Seen here are hundreds of thousands of clones, 75% to 90% observed once, and the top ten hold about 1.9%. This clone came up a few times. Trimming pared 1 base from V and 7 bases from J, leaving 15 bases between. CDR1 and CDR2 from the germline V gene are SGHRS and YFSETQ. This CDR3 spans 14 amino acids.

The chain combines TRBV5-1 with TRBJ2-7; weak D call: TRBD2 (6 bases). The receptor comes from a woman aged 30 to 39 who had been exposed to COVID-19. Specimen: PBMCs or T cells enriched from blood (not recorded which). CDR3 region: CASSLSGLSGEQYF. As DNA, the CDR3 is TGCGCCAGCAGCTTGAGTGGACTATCTGGGGAGCAGTACTTC.